A single sample is the source of the 3 T cell receptor beta chains below, sequenced in a study of cytomegalovirus exposure and HLA in healthy donors. Method: immunoSEQ multiplex PCR; TCRdb's copy keeps in-frame clones and lacks some. The sample has about 98,000 clones, roughly nine tenths seen once. Sequencing input: PBMCs. These receptors were obtained from a man aged 18-30 years in good health and CMV-seropositive.

This chain links TRBV28 with TRBJ2-7; 8 bases match TRBD2. CDR3 length: 13 amino acids. In germline, CDR1 is MDHEN, CDR2 SYDVKM. Losses at the gene ends were 6 bases for V and 5 bases for J; bases not matched to a gene: 6. This CDR3 is CASSGAGEDEQYF. The CDR3 DNA sequence: TGTGCCAGCAGCGGAGCGGGAGAAGACGAGCAGTACTTC.

The chain is built from TRBV6-5 and TRBJ2-1; 8 nucleotides match TRBD2. The CDR3 extends over 15 amino acids. Per the germline V gene, CDR1 is MNHEY and CDR2 is SVGAGI. Trimming removed 5 bases from V and 8 bases from J; junction bases left unmatched: 11. The CDR3 DNA is TGTGCCAGCAGTAGCCCGGGACTAGGCTTAGATGAGCAGTTCTTC. This sequence encodes CASSSPGLGLDEQFF.

This clone was picked up one time. V usage is TRBV6-4 and J usage is TRBJ2-7; TRBD2 aligns across 14 bases. With 7 bases clipped from V and 6 bases from J, the junction kept 11 bases outside the gene matches. Germline values: CDR1 MRHNA, CDR2 SNTAGT. The CDR3 contains 16 residues. DNA of the CDR3: TGTGCCAGCAATCGACTAGCGGGGGGGCCGTTCGGCGAGCAGTACTTC. Translated, it gives CASNRLAGGPFGEQYF.